Each of the 7 T cell receptor beta chains below was sequenced from the same sample in a study of shared clonotypes between healthy human individuals (dated by TCRdb to 2019 to 2021). Receptor amplification or capture employed the immunoSEQ multiplex PCR assay. Drawn from immuneACCESS, this table holds only the in-frame rearrangements with V and J called that TCRdb kept. Clones are partly lost; checked studies trace under half to an unresolved V gene and leave the rest unexplained. The sample table holds around 180,000 clones, of which 85% to 95% were seen once. The leading ten clones occupy about 0.067% of the sample. The sequenced sample consisted of naive CD4+ T cells sorted from blood. Read against the paper, the sample's cell subset or site label means: CD45RA+ positively selected. These receptors were collected from a woman between 25 and 40 years old in good health.

The gene calls are TRBV5-1 and TRBJ2-7, with D perhaps matching TRBD2 (6 bases). Germline values: CDR1 SGHRS, CDR2 YFSETQ. The CDR3 runs to 15 residues. Trimming took 4 bases from V and 6 from J, leaving 20 bases between them. The CDR3 sequence: CASSGVGQTGGEQYF. The CDR3, as DNA: TGCGCCAGCAGCGGGGTGGGCCAGACCGGGGGCGAGCAGTACTTC.

V is TRBV19 and J is TRBJ1-1; D not certain. The CDR3 has 8 amino acids. V was clipped by 9 bases and J by 7 bases, with 3 bases between them. From germline, CDR1 is LNHDA and CDR2 SQIVND (reference sequence). The CDR3 DNA reads TGTGCCAGCGGTGAAGCTTTCTTT. Translation gives CASGEAFF.

This chain uses TRBV29-1 with TRBJ1-2; D is unresolved. The CDR3 consists of 14 residues. V shed 1 base and J shed 5 bases, with 14 bases lying between them. Germline CDR1 is SQVTM and CDR2 is ANQGSEA. The CDR3 loop is CSVEVGSRRYGYTF. The DNA for the CDR3 is TGCAGCGTTGAAGTGGGTTCACGGCGGTATGGCTACACCTTC.

J is TRBJ2-6 and V is TRBV2; D not resolved. Germline V CDR1 and CDR2: SNHLY, FYNNEI. The CDR3 is 14 amino acids. With 5 bases removed from V and 0 bases from J, the gap between germline ends came to 5 bases. DNA of the CDR3: TGTGCCAGCAGTCTTAGCTCTGGGGCCAACGTCCTGACTTTC. Amino acids: CASSLSSGANVLTF.

This sequence joins TRBV19 and TRBJ2-7; maybe TRBD1 (6 bases). The CDR3 runs to 12 residues. Germline CDR1 and CDR2: LNHDA and SQIVND (reference sequence). Trimming cost V 3 bases and J 6 bases, with 9 bases left between them. CDR3 sequence: CASSMLGGEQYF. In DNA form, the CDR3 reads TGTGCCAGTAGTATGTTAGGGGGCGAGCAGTACTTC.

The chain couples TRBV15 to TRBJ1-5; D is perhaps TRBD1 (6 bases). The germline gives CDR1 LNHNV, CDR2 YYDKDF (reference sequence). This CDR3 has 15 residues. Trimming removed 5 bases at V and 3 bases at J, with 14 bases between. CDR3 protein: CATSVLTGLNQPQHF. In DNA form, the CDR3 reads TGTGCCACCAGCGTATTAACAGGGCTCAATCAGCCCCAGCATTTT.

This CDR3 reads CASSPHPYTRGLETQYF. The CDR3 DNA reads TGTGCCAGCAGCCCCCACCCTTATACTAGGGGCCTGGAGACCCAGTACTTC. The rearrangement links TRBV14 to TRBJ2-5; D assignment may be TRBD1 or TRBD2 (5 bases each). Trimming removed 4 bases from V and 5 bases from J, with 23 bases in between. The germline gives CDR1 SGHDN, CDR2 FVKESK. The length of the CDR3 is 17 residues.